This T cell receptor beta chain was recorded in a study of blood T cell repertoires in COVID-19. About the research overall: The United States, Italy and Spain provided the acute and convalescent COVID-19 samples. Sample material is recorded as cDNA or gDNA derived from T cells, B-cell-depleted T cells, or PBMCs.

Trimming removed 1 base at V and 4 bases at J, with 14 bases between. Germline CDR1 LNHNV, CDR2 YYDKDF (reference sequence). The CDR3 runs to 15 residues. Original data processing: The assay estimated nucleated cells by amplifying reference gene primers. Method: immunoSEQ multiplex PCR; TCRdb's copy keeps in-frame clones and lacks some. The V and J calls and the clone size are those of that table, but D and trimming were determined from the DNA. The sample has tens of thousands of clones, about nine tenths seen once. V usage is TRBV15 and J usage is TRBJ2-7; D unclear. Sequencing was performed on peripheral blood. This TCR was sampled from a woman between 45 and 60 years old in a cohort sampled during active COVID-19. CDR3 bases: TGTGCCACCAGCAGAGCCGGTTCCCGAGCTTACGAGCAGTACTTC. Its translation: CATSRAGSRAYEQYF.